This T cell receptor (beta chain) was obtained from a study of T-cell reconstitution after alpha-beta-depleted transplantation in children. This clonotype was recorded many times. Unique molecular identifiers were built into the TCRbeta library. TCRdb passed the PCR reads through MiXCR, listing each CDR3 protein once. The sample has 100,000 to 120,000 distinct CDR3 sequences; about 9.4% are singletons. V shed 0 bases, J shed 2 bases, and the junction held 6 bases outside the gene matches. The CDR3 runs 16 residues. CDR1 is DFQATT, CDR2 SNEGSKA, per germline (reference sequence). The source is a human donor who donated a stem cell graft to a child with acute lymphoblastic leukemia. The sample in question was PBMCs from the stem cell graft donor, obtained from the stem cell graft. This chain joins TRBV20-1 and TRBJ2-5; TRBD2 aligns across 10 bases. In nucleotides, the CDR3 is TGCAGTGCTAGAGATGCGAGCGGGAGGGGTCAAGAGACCCAGTACTTC. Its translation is CSARDASGRGQETQYF.